The clone carrying this T cell receptor (beta chain) has a count of ten or more. The library gave individual cDNA molecules unique molecular identifiers. MiXCR, run by TCRdb on the reads, gives a single entry per CDR3 protein. The sample records around 120,000 distinct CDR3 sequences, 8.5% being singletons. Before extraction, the whole blood was not fractionated, and total RNA was taken from it. The sample comes from a study of human T cells and chemical hapten exposure. This CDR3 is 13 amino acids long. The germline V gene has CDR1 MNHEY and CDR2 SVGAGI. V was clipped by 2 bases and J by 5 bases, with 10 bases between them.

The receptor was derived from a human donor in good health. Some clones in this sample may be carry-over from other donors' samples. V gene TRBV6-5 combines with J gene TRBJ2-7; a possible D gene is TRBD1 (5 bases). What was sequenced was whole blood. The CDR3: CASSYGQGNEQYF. The CDR3 nucleotides read TGTGCCAGCAGTTACGGGCAGGGTAACGAGCAGTACTTC.